This T cell receptor (beta chain) was recovered during a study of shared clonotypes between healthy human individuals. For the study at large: For every donor, three CD4 naive, three CD4 memory, two CD8 naive and one CD8 memory plates were used. Broader study findings: Shared across a few donors were 4% to 5% of the naive CD4 clonotypes. Estimated clonotype richness was generally higher in naive than memory subsets.

The CDR3 is 13 residues long. Germline V gene sequence: CDR1 LNHDA, CDR2 SQIVND (reference sequence). V dropped 7 bases and J dropped 5 bases, with 15 bases sitting between them. A word on this clone: The antigen remains undetermined.

CD45RA-negative memory and CD45RA+ naive subsets were split from the CD4+ cells. This table comes from immunoSEQ multiplex PCR, and its TCRdb copy is limited to in-frame clones, with some not included. The sample carries some 1,400,000 clones, roughly 96% recorded once. The receptor was derived from a man aged 25 to 40 in good health. What was sequenced was naive CD4+ T cells sorted from blood. Subset described: CD45RA+ positively selected. The chain employs TRBV19 and TRBJ2-7; D is unclear. The DNA for the CDR3 is TGTGCCAGTATCCCCCGCGGCAGCCACGAGCAGTACTTC. Protein sequence: CASIPRGSHEQYF. Complete variable domain (other parts from reference TRBV19 and TRBJ2-7): DGGITQSPKYLFRKEGQNVTLSCEQNLNHDAMYWYRQDPGQGLRLIYYSQIVNDFQKGDIAEGYSVSREKKESFPLTVTSAQKNPTAFYLCASIPRGSHEQYFGPGTRLTVT.